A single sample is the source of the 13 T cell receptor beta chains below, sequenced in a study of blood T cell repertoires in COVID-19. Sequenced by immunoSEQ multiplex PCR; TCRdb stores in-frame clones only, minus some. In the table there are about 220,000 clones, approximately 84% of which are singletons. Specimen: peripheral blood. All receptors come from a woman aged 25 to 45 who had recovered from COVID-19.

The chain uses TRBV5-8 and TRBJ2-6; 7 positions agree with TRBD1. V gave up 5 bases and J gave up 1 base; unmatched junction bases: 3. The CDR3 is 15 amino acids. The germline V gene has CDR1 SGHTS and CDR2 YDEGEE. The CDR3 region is CASRLTGSGANVLTF. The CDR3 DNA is TGTGCCAGCAGACTGACAGGGTCTGGGGCCAACGTCCTGACTTTC.

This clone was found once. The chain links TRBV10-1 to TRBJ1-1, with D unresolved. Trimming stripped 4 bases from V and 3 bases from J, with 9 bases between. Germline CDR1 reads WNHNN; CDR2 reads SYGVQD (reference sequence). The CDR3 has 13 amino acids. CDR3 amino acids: CASSGAPDTEAFF. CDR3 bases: TGCGCCAGCAGTGGGGCCCCGGACACTGAAGCTTTCTTT.

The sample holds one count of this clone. Here the CDR3 reads CASSERAKEQFF. The CDR3 bases are TGTGCCAGCAGTGAGAGGGCGAAAGAGCAGTTCTTC. The J gene is TRBJ2-1, the V gene TRBV2, with D maybe TRBD2 (5 bases). The CDR3 length is 12 residues. Per the germline V gene, CDR1 is SNHLY and CDR2 is FYNNEI. Trimming cost V 3 bases and J 10 bases, with 10 bases left between them.

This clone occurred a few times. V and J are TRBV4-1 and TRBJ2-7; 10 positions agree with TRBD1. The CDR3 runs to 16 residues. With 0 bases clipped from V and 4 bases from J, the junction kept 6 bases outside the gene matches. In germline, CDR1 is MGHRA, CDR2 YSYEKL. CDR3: CASSQDGTGVRYEQYF. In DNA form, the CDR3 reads TGCGCCAGCAGCCAAGATGGGACAGGGGTGAGGTACGAGCAGTACTTC.

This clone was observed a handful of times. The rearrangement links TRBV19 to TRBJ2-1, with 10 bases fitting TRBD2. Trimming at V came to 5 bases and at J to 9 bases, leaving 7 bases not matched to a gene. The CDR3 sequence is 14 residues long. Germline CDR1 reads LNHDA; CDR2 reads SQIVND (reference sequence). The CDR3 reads CASSAAGGPGEQFF. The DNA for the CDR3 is TGTGCCAGTAGTGCAGCGGGAGGGCCGGGTGAGCAGTTCTTC.

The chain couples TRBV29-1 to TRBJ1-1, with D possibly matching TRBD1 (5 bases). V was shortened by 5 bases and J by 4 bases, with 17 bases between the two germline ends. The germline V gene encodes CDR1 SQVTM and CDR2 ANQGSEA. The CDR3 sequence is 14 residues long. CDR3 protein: CSVSHGGVSTEAFF. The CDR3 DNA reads TGCAGCGTTTCCCATGGGGGGGTCAGCACTGAAGCTTTCTTT.

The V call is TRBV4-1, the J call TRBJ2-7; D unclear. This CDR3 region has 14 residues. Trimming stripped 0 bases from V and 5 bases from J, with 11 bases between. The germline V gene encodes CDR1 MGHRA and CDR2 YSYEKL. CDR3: CASSQELSSDEQYF. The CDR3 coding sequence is TGCGCCAGCAGCCAAGAGCTTAGCAGCGACGAGCAGTACTTC.

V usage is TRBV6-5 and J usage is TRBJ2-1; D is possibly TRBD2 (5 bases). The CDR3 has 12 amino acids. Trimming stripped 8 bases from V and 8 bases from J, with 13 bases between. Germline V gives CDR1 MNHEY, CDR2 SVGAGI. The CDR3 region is CASVKAGHEQFF. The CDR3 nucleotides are TGTGCCAGCGTAAAGGCGGGTCATGAGCAGTTCTTC.

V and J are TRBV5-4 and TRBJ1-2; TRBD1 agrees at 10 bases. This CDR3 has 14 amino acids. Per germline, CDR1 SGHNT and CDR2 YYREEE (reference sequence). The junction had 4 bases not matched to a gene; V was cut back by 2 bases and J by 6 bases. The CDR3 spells CASSFGQGVDGYTF. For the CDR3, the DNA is TGTGCCAGCAGCTTTGGACAGGGGGTAGATGGCTACACCTTC.

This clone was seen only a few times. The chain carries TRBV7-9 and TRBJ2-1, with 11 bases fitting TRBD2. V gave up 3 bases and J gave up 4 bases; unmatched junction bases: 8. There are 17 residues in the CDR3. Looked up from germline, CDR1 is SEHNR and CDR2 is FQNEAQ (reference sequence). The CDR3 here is CASSFPKTSGMYNEQFF. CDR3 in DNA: TGTGCCAGCAGCTTCCCTAAGACTAGCGGGATGTACAATGAGCAGTTCTTC.

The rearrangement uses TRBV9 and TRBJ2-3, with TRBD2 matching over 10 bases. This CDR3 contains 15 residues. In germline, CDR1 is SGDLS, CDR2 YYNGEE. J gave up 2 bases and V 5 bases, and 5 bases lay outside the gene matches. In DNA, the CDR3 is TGTGCCAGCAGTTTAGCGGGGGGACTCACAGATACGCAGTATTTT. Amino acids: CASSLAGGLTDTQYF.

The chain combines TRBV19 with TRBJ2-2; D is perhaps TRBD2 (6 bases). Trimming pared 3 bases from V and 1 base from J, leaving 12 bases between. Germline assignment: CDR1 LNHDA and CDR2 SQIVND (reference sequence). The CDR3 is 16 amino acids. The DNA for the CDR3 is TGTGCCAGTAGTATGTGGCCCGGGAGGAACACCGGGGAGCTGTTTTTT. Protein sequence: CASSMWPGRNTGELFF.

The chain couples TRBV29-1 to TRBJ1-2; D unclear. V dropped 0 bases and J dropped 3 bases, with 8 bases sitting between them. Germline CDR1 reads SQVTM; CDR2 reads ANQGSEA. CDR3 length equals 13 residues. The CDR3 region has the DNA TGCAGCGTTGAAGATCGGCGGTACTATGGCTACACCTTC. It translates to CSVEDRRYYGYTF.